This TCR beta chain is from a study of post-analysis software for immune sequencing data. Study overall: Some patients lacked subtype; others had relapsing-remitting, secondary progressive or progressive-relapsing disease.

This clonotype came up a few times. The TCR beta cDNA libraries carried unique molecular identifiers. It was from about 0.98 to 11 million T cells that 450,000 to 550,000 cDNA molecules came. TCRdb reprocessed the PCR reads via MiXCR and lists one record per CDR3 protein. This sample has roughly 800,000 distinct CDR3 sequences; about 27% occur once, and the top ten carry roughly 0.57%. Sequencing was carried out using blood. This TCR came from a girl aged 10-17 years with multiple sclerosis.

In nucleotides, the CDR3 is TGCGCCAGCAGCCAAGCCGGGGAGGAAGAGACCCAGTACTTC. Protein: CASSQAGEEETQYF. The chain employs TRBV4-1 and TRBJ2-5, with D perhaps TRBD2 (6 bases). The ends were cut back, 1 base at V and 3 bases at J, with 9 bases in the middle. This CDR3 has 14 amino acids. From germline, CDR1 is MGHRA and CDR2 YSYEKL.